Following are 22 T cell receptor beta chains from one sample sequenced in a study of blood T cell repertoires in COVID-19. The assay was immunoSEQ multiplex PCR, and TCRdb's table has in-frame clones only and misses some. Of tens of thousands of clones detected, more than 75% appear once; the ten largest clones hold under 1.3%. Source material: peripheral blood. These receptors were collected from a man in his sixties or seventies with acute or convalescent COVID-19.

The chain recombines TRBV10-3 with TRBJ2-7; the match to TRBD2 covers 7 bases. CDR1 ENHRY and CDR2 SYGVKD come from the germline V gene. J gave up 0 bases and V 3 bases, and 11 bases lay outside the gene matches. The CDR3 sequence is 17 residues long. CDR3 DNA: TGTGCCATCAGTGATTTAGGGCTAGCGGAGCTCTCCTACGAGCAGTACTTC. Residues: CAISDLGLAELSYEQYF.

This clone appeared a few times. The DNA for the CDR3 is TGTGCCACAGGACTAGCGGGAGTATACGAGCAGTACTTC. As protein: CATGLAGVYEQYF. The chain couples TRBV11-2 to TRBJ2-7; 13 bases agree with TRBD2. J gave up 4 bases and V 10 bases, and 4 bases lay outside the gene matches. Germline assignment: CDR1 SGHAT and CDR2 FQNNGV. The length of the CDR3 is 13 residues.

V and J are TRBV18 and TRBJ2-7, with D possibly matching TRBD1 (6 bases). The CDR3 has 14 residues. V lost 6 bases, J lost 5 bases, and 17 bases lay in between. CDR1 and CDR2 from the germline V gene are KGHSH and LQKENI. CDR3 nucleotide sequence: TGTGCCAGCTCCCTAGGGCAGGGGACCCACGAGCAGTACTTC. Translating it yields CASSLGQGTHEQYF.

This clone has just a few counts. The junction differs from germline at one of its ends, possibly a read error. DNA for the CDR3: TGTGCTAGCAGCTTAGCTTCCAGCGGGAGCTTCGGGAATGAGCAGTTCTTC. Its translation: CASSLASSGSFGNEQFF. J is TRBJ2-1 and V is TRBV7-7; 8 nucleotides align to TRBD2. The CDR3 sequence is 17 residues long. Looked up from germline, CDR1 is SSHAT and CDR2 is FNYEAQ (reference sequence). The entire variable domain, with the rest obtained from reference TRBV7-7 and TRBJ2-1, is as follows: GAGVSQSPRYKVTKRGQDVTLRCDPISSHATLYWYQQALGQGPEFLTYFNYEAQPDKSGLPSDRFSAERPEGSISTLTIQRTEQRDSAMYRCASSLASSGSFGNEQFFGPGTRLTVL.

This clone was detected only once. This rearrangement joins TRBV27 to TRBJ2-7; 11 nucleotides align to TRBD2. CDR3 length equals 16 residues. Germline trimming cut 8 bases from V and 2 bases from J; bases unmatched to any gene: 11. Germline CDR1 MNHEY, CDR2 SMNVEV (reference sequence). The CDR3 bases are TGTGCCAGCCGCTCCTCGGTAGCGGGAGGGCCCTACGAGCAGTACTTC. It codes for CASRSSVAGGPYEQYF.

The chain uses TRBV29-1 and TRBJ2-2; 8 nucleotides line up with TRBD1. CDR1 is SQVTM, CDR2 ANQGSEA, per germline. The CDR3 is 15 residues long. The junction had 14 bases not matched to a gene; V was cut back by 7 bases and J by 7 bases. The CDR3 here is CSASSDRAGSGELFF. The CDR3 region has the DNA TGCAGCGCCTCCTCGGACAGGGCGGGAAGCGGGGAGCTGTTTTTT.

The chain couples TRBV28 to TRBJ2-3; D is possibly TRBD2 (6 bases). The ends were cut back, 6 bases at V and 5 bases at J, with 18 bases in the middle. The V gene's germline CDR1 is MDHEN and CDR2 SYDVKM. This CDR3 contains 15 residues. The CDR3 bases are TGTGCCAGCAGCTCGGGAGAGAGGGGATTAGATACGCAGTATTTT. Translating gives CASSSGERGLDTQYF. The variable domain in full, completed from reference TRBV28 and TRBJ2-3, reads DVKVTQSSRYLVKRTGEKVFLECVQDMDHENMFWYRQDPGLGLRLIYFSYDVKMKEKGDIPEGYSVSREKKERFSLILESASTNQTSMYLCASSSGERGLDTQYFGPGTRLTVL.

The chain has TRBV30 and TRBJ2-1; TRBD1 matches at 11 bases. The CDR3 has 17 amino acids. CDR1 is GTSNPN and CDR2 is SVGIG in the germline V gene (reference sequence). The trim removed 3 bases at V and 1 base at J, leaving 8 bases unmatched. The CDR3 is CAWRGGQGAKSYNEQFF. The CDR3 DNA follows: TGTGCCTGGAGGGGAGGACAGGGGGCGAAGTCCTACAATGAGCAGTTCTTC.

The V gene is TRBV5-5, the J gene TRBJ2-7; weak D call: TRBD2 (6 bases). The CDR3 sequence is 14 residues long. V shed 4 bases and J shed 6 bases, with 17 bases lying between them. Germline CDR1 reads SGHKS; CDR2 reads YYEKEE (reference sequence). The CDR3 sequence: CASSAGGLGVEQYF. The CDR3 region has the DNA TGTGCCAGCAGCGCCGGGGGTTTGGGGGTCGAGCAGTACTTC.

This chain uses TRBV5-6 with TRBJ2-7; D might be TRBD2 (5 bases). Trimming removed 2 bases from V and 2 bases from J, with 14 bases in between. Germline values: CDR1 SGHDT, CDR2 YYEEEE. This CDR3 spans 15 amino acids. The CDR3 sequence: CASSLRLSIAYEQYF. Written as DNA, the CDR3 is TGTGCCAGCAGCTTACGACTATCCATCGCCTACGAGCAGTACTTC.

The chain joins TRBV4-1 to TRBJ2-5; maybe TRBD2 (5 bases). Trimming shortened V by 6 bases and J by 4 bases, and 27 bases separated the two germline ends. Germline V gene lookup returns CDR1 MGHRA and CDR2 YSYEKL. The CDR3 extends over 18 amino acids. CDR3 in amino acids: CASSPPGGSADLRETQYF. The CDR3 region has the DNA TGCGCCAGCAGTCCTCCCGGCGGGTCCGCGGACCTCCGAGAGACCCAGTACTTC.

The DNA of the CDR3 is TGTGCCAGCAGCGCAGGAGAGACAGGTTATAGGGTGGATACGCAGTATTTT. This encodes CASSAGETGYRVDTQYF. The V and J genes are TRBV9 and TRBJ2-3, with D perhaps matching TRBD1 (6 bases). This CDR3 spans 17 amino acids. Per germline, CDR1 SGDLS and CDR2 YYNGEE. Deletions cut 3 bases from V and 6 bases from J, with 23 bases between.

The chain uses TRBV2 and TRBJ1-6; 9 nucleotides match TRBD1. The V gene's germline CDR1 is SNHLY and CDR2 FYNNEI. Germline trimming cut 6 bases from V and 10 bases from J; bases unmatched to any gene: 7. This CDR3 contains 14 residues. CDR3 sequence: CASRAGTGPSPLHF. Here the CDR3 DNA reads TGTGCCAGCAGGGCCGGGACAGGGCCCTCACCCCTCCACTTT.

Turning to this clone: One junction end disagrees with the germline gene, perhaps due to a read error. This sequence joins TRBV7-7 and TRBJ2-2; 9 nucleotides agree with TRBD2. This CDR3 has 16 residues. Germline assignment: CDR1 SSHAT and CDR2 FNYEAQ (reference sequence). The CDR3 region has the DNA TGTGCTAGCAGCGCTCGACTAGCGGATAACACCGGGGAGCTGTTTTTT. It translates to CASSARLADNTGELFF.

The table lists this clone with a few counts. The gene calls are TRBV7-8 and TRBJ2-3, with D possibly matching TRBD1 (6 bases). Trimming took off 4 bases at V and 2 bases at J, with 16 bases between the two ends. The CDR3 covers 16 residues. CDR1 and CDR2 from the germline V gene are SGHVS and FQNEAQ. CDR3 DNA sequence: TGTGCCAGCAGCTCATGGGGGCCCACGGACACAGATACGCAGTATTTT. It specifies CASSSWGPTDTDTQYF.

V gene TRBV28 combines with J gene TRBJ1-2, with TRBD1 identical over 8 bases. This CDR3 has 12 amino acids. Unmatched junction bases numbered 10, after V lost 5 bases and J lost 14 bases. Per germline, CDR1 MDHEN and CDR2 SYDVKM. CDR3 protein: CASSKGDRLFTF. The CDR3 nucleotides read TGTGCCAGCAGTAAAGGGGACAGGCTGTTTACCTTC.

As regards this clone: Other DNA sequences in the sample encode the same CDR3. The gene calls are TRBV6-5 and TRBJ1-2; 7 bases are shared with TRBD1. V was clipped by 7 bases and J by 5 bases; unmatched bases: 1. From germline, CDR1 is MNHEY and CDR2 SVGAGI. This CDR3 spans 11 amino acids. CDR3 coding DNA: TGTGCCAGCACAGGGGGGTATGGCTACACCTTC. Amino acid sequence: CASTGGYGYTF.

CDR3 protein: CSVVGRVYGYTF. CDR3 bases: TGCAGCGTTGTCGGCAGGGTCTATGGCTACACCTTC. The chain has TRBV29-1 and TRBJ1-2; tentatively, D is TRBD1 (5 bases). This CDR3 region has 12 residues. Trimming took 4 bases from V and 4 from J, leaving 10 bases between them. The germline CDR1 and CDR2 sequences are SQVTM and ANQGSEA.

The CDR3 nucleotides read TGTGCCAGCAGGACAGGGGGCGGGAGTCAGCCCCAGCATTTT. Amino acid sequence: CASRTGGGSQPQHF. V is TRBV6-4 and J is TRBJ1-5; 10 bases map to TRBD1. Germline lookup yields CDR1 MRHNA and CDR2 SNTAGT. This CDR3 has 14 residues. With 6 bases clipped from V and 6 bases from J, the junction kept 5 bases outside the gene matches.

Concerning this clone itself: The junction departs from the called germline gene at one end, perhaps through a read error. The chain employs TRBV11-2 and TRBJ2-5; 7 nucleotides align to TRBD1. The CDR3 consists of 13 residues. Germline CDR1 and CDR2: SGHAT and FQNNGV. CDR3 sequence (DNA): TGTGCCAGCAGCATAGACAGGGAAGAGACCCAGTACTTC. Translating gives CASSIDREETQYF.

The chain has TRBV9 and TRBJ1-4; tentatively, D is TRBD1 (6 bases). Trimming stripped 6 bases from V and 0 bases from J, with 12 bases between. This CDR3 contains 15 residues. Germline-derived CDR1 and CDR2 are SGDLS and YYNGEE. Written as DNA, the CDR3 is TGTGCCAGCAATCGAGGGGGAACAACTAATGAAAAACTGTTTTTT. Translation gives CASNRGGTTNEKLFF.

Concerning this clone: Its ends do not fully match the called genes, so a read error is possible. This CDR3 reads CASSLRGTSGSSSYNEQFF. CDR3 nucleotide sequence: TGTGCTAGCAGCTTAAGGGGGACTAGCGGGAGCAGCTCCTACAATGAGCAGTTCTTC. J is TRBJ2-1 and V is TRBV7-7, with 14 bases matching TRBD2. There are 19 residues in the CDR3. Germline V gives CDR1 SSHAT, CDR2 FNYEAQ (reference sequence). The whole variable domain, filled in from reference TRBV7-7 and TRBJ2-1, reads GAGVSQSPRYKVTKRGQDVTLRCDPISSHATLYWYQQALGQGPEFLTYFNYEAQPDKSGLPSDRFSAERPEGSISTLTIQRTEQRDSAMYRCASSLRGTSGSSSYNEQFFGPGTRLTVL.